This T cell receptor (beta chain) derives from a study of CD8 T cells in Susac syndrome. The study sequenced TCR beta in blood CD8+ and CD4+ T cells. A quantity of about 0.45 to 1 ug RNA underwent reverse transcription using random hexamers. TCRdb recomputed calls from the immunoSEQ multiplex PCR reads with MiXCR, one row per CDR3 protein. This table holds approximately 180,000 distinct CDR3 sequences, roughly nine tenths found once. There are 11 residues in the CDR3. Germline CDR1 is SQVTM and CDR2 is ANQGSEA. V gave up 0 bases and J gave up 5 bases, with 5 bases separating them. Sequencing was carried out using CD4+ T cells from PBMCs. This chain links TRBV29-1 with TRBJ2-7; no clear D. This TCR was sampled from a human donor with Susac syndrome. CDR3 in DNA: TGCAGCGTTGAAGATCCTAACGAGCAGTACTTC. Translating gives CSVEDPNEQYF.